The entry below gives a single T cell receptor (beta chain) sequence along with its context. Antigen: not known. The sample belongs to a study of cytomegalovirus exposure and HLA in healthy donors. The study, taken as a whole, reports: Common viral pathogens were later found to be apparently linked to several of the most significant clusters. Some TCR beta chains (approximately 180 of them) were listed as cytomegalovirus-associated.

V was cut by 5 bases and J by 1 base, with 14 bases left in between. Germline V gene data show CDR1 as SGHTA and CDR2 as FQGTGA. The CDR3 is 15 residues long. PCR employed 60 Vbeta and 13 Jbeta primers. Assay used: immunoSEQ multiplex PCR; TCRdb lists only in-frame clones, some missing. The sample holds hundreds of thousands of clones; approximately 82% are singletons and the top ten take more than 0.5%. The sample consisted of PBMCs. The sequence was obtained from a woman in her forties in good health and CMV-seronegative. The rearrangement joins TRBV7-3 to TRBJ2-5, with D perhaps matching TRBD1 (7 bases). CDR3 sequence reads: CASSQGGAPQETQYF. DNA of the CDR3: TGTGCCAGCAGCCAGGGGGGAGCCCCCCAAGAGACCCAGTACTTC.